The sequence of this T cell receptor beta chain was determined in a study of low-dose radiotherapy and immunotherapy resistance in tumors. Study-level background: Cohort 1 received 0.5 Gy per fraction every 2 weeks, totaling 6.5 Gy. Daily oral aspirin at 300 mg began on cycle 1 day 1 and lasted four cycles.

As to time point: before trial treatment. Donors received a regimen that comprised nivolumab, ipilimumab, aspirin, low-dose cyclophosphamide and low-dose radiotherapy. Patients who could take part had advanced solid tumors with no tumor-infiltrating lymphocytes. This clonotype has just a few counts. Priming of first-strand cDNA relied on TRAV- and TRBV-specific primers (covering alpha and beta chains). Over roughly 20 PCR cycles, TCRs were amplified from a constant-region primer and V-primer adapter. From the reads, TCRdb called clonotypes with MiXCR, one entry per CDR3 protein. The sample has under 95,000 distinct CDR3 sequences; about 18% are singletons. This CDR3 has 12 residues. V lost 1 base, J lost 9 bases, and 7 bases lay in between. Germline V gives CDR1 LGHDT, CDR2 YNNKEL (reference sequence).

This receptor was identified in a male donor with prostate cancer. This specimen consisted of PBMCs, obtained before treatment. V and J are TRBV3-1 and TRBJ2-1; no clear D gene. CDR3 sequence: CASSQGIVEQFF. The CDR3 nucleotides are TGTGCCAGCAGCCAAGGGATCGTTGAGCAGTTCTTC.